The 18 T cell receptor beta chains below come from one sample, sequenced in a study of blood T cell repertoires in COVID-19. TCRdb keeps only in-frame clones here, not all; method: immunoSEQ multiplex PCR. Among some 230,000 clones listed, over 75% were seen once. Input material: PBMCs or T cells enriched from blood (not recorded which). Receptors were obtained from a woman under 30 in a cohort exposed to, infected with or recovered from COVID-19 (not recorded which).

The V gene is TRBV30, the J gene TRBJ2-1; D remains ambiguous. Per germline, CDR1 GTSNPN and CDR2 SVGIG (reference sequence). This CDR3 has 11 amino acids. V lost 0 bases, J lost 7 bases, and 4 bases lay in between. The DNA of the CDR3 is TGTGCCTGGAGTGTACTAAATGAGCAGTTCTTC. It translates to CAWSVLNEQFF.

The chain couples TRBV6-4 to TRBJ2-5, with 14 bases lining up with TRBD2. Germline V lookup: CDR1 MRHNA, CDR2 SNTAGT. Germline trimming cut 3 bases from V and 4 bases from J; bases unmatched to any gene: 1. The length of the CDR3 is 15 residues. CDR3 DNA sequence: TGTGCCAGCAGTGAGACTAGCGGGGGGGCAGAGACCCAGTACTTC. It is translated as CASSETSGGAETQYF.

The CDR3 nucleotides are TGTGCCAGCAGACACGGGAGTAAGAACACTGAAGCTTTCTTT. Translation: CASRHGSKNTEAFF. The chain links TRBV27 to TRBJ1-1; D unresolved. CDR1 and CDR2 from the germline V gene are MNHEY and SMNVEV (reference sequence). The CDR3 totals 14 residues. With 6 bases removed from V and 1 base from J, the gap between germline ends came to 12 bases.

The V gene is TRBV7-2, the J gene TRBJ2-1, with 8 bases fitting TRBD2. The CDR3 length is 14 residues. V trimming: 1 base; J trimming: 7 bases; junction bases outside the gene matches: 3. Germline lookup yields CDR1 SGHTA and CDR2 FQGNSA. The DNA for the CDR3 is TGTGCCAGCAGCTTAGATCCTAGCGGGAATGAGCAGTTCTTC. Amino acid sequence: CASSLDPSGNEQFF. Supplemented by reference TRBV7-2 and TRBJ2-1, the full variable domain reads GAGVSQSPSNKVTEKGKDVELRCDPISGHTALYWYRQSLGQGLEFLIYFQGNSAPDKSGLPSDRFSAERTGGSVSTLTIQRTQQEDSAVYLCASSLDPSGNEQFFGPGTRLTVL.

DNA for the CDR3: TGTGCCAGCAGCCCCCACCCGGGACTAGCGCCTGTCCGCAATGAGCAGTTCTTC. Translating gives CASSPHPGLAPVRNEQFF. The chain employs TRBV7-3 and TRBJ2-1; 10 bases are a match to TRBD2. Trimming at V came to 5 bases and at J to 6 bases, leaving 16 bases not matched to a gene. Germline V gives CDR1 SGHTA, CDR2 FQGTGA. CDR3 length: 18 residues.

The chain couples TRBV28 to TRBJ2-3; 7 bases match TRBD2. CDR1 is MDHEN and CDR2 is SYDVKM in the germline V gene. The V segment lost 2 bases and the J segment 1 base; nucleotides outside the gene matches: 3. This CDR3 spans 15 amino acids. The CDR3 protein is CASSLSGDRTDTQYF. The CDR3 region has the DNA TGTGCCAGCAGTTTAAGCGGGGACCGCACAGATACGCAGTATTTT.

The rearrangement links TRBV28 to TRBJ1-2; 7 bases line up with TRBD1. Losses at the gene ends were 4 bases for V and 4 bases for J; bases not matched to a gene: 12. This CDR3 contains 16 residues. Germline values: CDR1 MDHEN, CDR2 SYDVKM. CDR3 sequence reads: CASSSNAMGQIYGYTF. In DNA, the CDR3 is TGTGCCAGCAGTTCTAACGCCATGGGACAGATCTATGGCTACACCTTC.

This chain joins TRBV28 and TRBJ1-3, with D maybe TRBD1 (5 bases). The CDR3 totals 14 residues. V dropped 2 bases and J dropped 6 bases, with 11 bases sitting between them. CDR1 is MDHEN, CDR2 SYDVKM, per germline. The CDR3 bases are TGTGCCAGCAGTTTACCAGGGAAGCAAAACACCATATATTTT. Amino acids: CASSLPGKQNTIYF.

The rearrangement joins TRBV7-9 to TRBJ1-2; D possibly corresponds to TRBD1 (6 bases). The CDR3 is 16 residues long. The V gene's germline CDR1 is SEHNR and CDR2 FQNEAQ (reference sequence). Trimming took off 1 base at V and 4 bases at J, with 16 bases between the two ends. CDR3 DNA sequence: TGTGCCAGCAGCTTAGGATTACAGGGAGTACTCTATGGCTACACCTTC. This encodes CASSLGLQGVLYGYTF.

Written as DNA, the CDR3 is TGTGCCAGCAGAGCGGACAGGGAGGACTATGGCTACACCTTC. Translation gives CASRADREDYGYTF. This sequence joins TRBV11-1 and TRBJ1-2; 8 bases map to TRBD1. The germline V gene has CDR1 SGHAT and CDR2 FQDESV (reference sequence). The V gene end was trimmed by 6 bases and the J gene end by 3 bases; junction bases not matched to a gene: 6. The CDR3 totals 14 residues.

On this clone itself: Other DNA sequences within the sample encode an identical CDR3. CDR3 amino acids: CASSPGQGNTGELFF. The DNA for the CDR3 is TGTGCCAGCTCCCCCGGACAGGGGAACACCGGGGAGCTGTTTTTT. This rearrangement joins TRBV18 to TRBJ2-2; 8 bases are shared with TRBD1. Germline values: CDR1 KGHSH, CDR2 LQKENI. V trimming: 6 bases; J trimming: 1 base; junction bases outside the gene matches: 4. The CDR3 length is 15 residues.

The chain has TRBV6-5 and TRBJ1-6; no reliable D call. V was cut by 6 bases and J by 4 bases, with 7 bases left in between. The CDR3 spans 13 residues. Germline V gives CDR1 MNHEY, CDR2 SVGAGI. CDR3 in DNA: TGTGCCAGCAGCGAGTCTTATAATTCACCCCTCCACTTT. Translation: CASSESYNSPLHF.

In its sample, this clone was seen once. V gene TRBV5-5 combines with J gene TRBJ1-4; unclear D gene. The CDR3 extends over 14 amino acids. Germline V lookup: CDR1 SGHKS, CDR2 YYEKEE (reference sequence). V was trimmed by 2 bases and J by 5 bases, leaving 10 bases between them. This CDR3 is CASSFGGLNEKLFF. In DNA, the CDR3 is TGTGCCAGCAGCTTTGGCGGCTTGAATGAAAAACTGTTTTTT.

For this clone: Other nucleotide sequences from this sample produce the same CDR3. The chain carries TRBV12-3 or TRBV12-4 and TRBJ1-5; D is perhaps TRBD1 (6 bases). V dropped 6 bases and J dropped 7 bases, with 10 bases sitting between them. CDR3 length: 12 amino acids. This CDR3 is CASRQGPQPQHF. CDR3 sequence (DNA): TGTGCCAGCAGACAGGGTCCCCAGCCCCAGCATTTT.

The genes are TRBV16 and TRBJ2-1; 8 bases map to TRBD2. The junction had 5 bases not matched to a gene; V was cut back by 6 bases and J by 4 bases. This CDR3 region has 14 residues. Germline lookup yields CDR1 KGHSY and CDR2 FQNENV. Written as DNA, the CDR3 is TGTGCCAGCAGTCTTAGCGGGAAGTACAATGAGCAGTTCTTC. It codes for CASSLSGKYNEQFF.

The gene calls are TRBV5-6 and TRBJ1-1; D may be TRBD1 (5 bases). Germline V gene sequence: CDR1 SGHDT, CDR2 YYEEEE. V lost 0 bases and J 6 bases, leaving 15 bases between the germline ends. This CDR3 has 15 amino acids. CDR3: CASSLGQGSYSEAFF. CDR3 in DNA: TGTGCCAGCAGCTTGGGGCAGGGAAGTTATTCTGAAGCTTTCTTT.

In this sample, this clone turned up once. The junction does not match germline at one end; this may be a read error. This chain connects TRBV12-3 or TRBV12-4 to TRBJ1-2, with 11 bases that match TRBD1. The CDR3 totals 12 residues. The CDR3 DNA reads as TGTGCCAGCAGTTTAGAGGTTGGGACAGGGGGCTTC. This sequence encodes CASSLEVGTGGF.

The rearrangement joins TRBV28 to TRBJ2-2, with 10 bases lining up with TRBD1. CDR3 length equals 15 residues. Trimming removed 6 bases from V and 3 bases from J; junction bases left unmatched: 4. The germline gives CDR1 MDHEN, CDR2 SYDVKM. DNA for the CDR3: TGTGCCAGCAGAGGGACAGGGGTGTACACCGGGGAGCTGTTTTTT. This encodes CASRGTGVYTGELFF.